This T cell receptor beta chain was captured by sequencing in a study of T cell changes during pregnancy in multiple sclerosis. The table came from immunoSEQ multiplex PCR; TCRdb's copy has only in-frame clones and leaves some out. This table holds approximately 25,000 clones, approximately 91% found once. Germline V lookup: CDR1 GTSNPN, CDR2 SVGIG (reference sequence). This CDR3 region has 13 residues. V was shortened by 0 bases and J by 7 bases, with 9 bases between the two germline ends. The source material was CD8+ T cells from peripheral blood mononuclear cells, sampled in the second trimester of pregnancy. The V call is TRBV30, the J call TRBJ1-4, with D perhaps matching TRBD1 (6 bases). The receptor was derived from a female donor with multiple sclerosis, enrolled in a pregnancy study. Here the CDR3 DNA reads TGTGCCTGGAGTGTACAGGGTGGTGAAAAACTGTTTTTT. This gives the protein CAWSVQGGEKLFF. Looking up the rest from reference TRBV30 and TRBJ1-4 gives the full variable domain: SQTIHQWPATLVQPVGSPLSLECTVEGTSNPNLYWYRQAAGRGLQLLFYSVGIGQISSEVPQNLSASRPQDRQFILSSKKLLLSDSGFYLCAWSVQGGEKLFFGSGTQLSVL.